There are a few counts of the clone carrying this T cell receptor beta chain. The antigen remains undetermined. cDNA libraries for TCR beta contained unique molecular identifiers. MiXCR was run by TCRdb on the PCR reads, yielding one entry per CDR3 protein. The sample contains more than 500,000 distinct CDR3 sequences, around 36% of which appear only once. This sample was included in a study of post-analysis software for immune sequencing data. Findings and limits, study-wide: Compared with controls, patients showed significantly lower normalized Chao1 diversity. Same-batch samples co-clustered strongly by F measure. TRBV5-6, TRBV5-1 and TRBV20-1 belonged to a set of a handful of TRBV segments that were more frequent in patients than controls.

CDR3 length: 14 amino acids. Trimming cost V 6 bases and J 4 bases; bases outside gene matches: 7. The specimen sequenced was blood. The receptor was isolated from a girl under 18 with multiple sclerosis. The chain links TRBV12-3 or TRBV12-4 to TRBJ1-2; 8 nucleotides agree with TRBD1. CDR3 in amino acids: CASRQRTGFYGYTF. The CDR3 coding sequence is TGTGCCAGCAGGCAACGGACAGGGTTCTATGGCTACACCTTC.